This TCR beta chain emerged from a study of PD-1 blockade in classical Hodgkin lymphoma. All patients relapsed after autologous stem cell transplantation, and brentuximab vedotin exposure varied. There are a few counts of this clone. The antigen is not known. The repertoire was sequenced with immunoSEQ multiplex PCR; TCRdb's copy has only in-frame clones and lacks some. The table includes around 20,000 clones, more than 80% detected once. General observations from the study: Nivolumab initiation under 1 year post-ASCT meant exclusion. When set against healthy donors, newly diagnosed patients were reported to show lower baseline TCR diversity. Newly diagnosed patients and complete responders had comparable diversity at baseline.

CDR3 size: 12 residues. Trimming left V 3 bases short and J 9 bases short, with 11 bases between. Germline V gene lookup returns CDR1 MGHDK and CDR2 SYGVNS. The TCR originated in a human donor with classical Hodgkin lymphoma. The V call is TRBV25-1, the J call TRBJ1-1; D gene unclear. Sequenced material: peripheral blood mononuclear cells (PBMCs), taken before the second cycle of nivolumab. The CDR3 DNA reads TGTGCCAGCAGTGATCAAGGGTTCCAAGCTTTCTTT. This sequence encodes CASSDQGFQAFF. Combining the CDR3 with reference TRBV25-1 and TRBJ1-1 gives the whole variable domain EADIYQTPRYLVIGTGKKITLECSQTMGHDKMYWYQQDPGMELHLIHYSYGVNSTEKGDLSSESTVSRIRTEHFPLTLESARPSHTSQYLCASSDQGFQAFFGQGTRLTVV.